Listed below are T cell receptor beta chains from one sample, sequenced in a study of cytomegalovirus exposure and HLA in healthy donors. Produced via immunoSEQ multiplex PCR; TCRdb's table is partial and in-frame only. This sample carries approximately 220,000 clones, 60% to 80% of them seen once, and the ten largest clones take 1.5% to 2%. The material sequenced was PBMCs. Receptors were obtained from a man aged 18 to 30 in good health and CMV-seronegative. The conserved cysteine and the conserved F or W are not part of the CDR3 here. Rows give clone size only sometimes, using once, few, many, or a class for an expanded clone.

j_call v_call clone_size cdr3_aa
TRBJ2-5 TRBV7-2 once ASRAGGVRETQY
TRBJ2-7 TRBV18 . ASSPHQGVPYEQY
TRBJ2-3 TRBV7-2 once ASSFVAGSSTDTQY
TRBJ1-4 TRBV5-4 few ASSREGGREKLF
TRBJ2-6 TRBV14 . ASSPLQGPGANVLT
TRBJ2-2 TRBV10-3 once AIRGQGNTGELF
TRBJ2-2 TRBV7-2 once ASSWKRVSTGELF
TRBJ2-1 TRBV5-1 . ASSFRSGGALEQF
TRBJ2-3 TRBV30 . ASERGAGETDTQY
TRBJ2-6 TRBV5-8 . ASSLSGQPISGANVLT
TRBJ1-4 TRBV9 . ASSAAPNRGQGEKLF
TRBJ2-5 TRBV27 . ASSLYPGETQY
TRBJ2-4 TRBV6-1 . ASTPRGGLNIQY
. TRBV27 . ASSILQGSGEQY
TRBJ2-7 TRBV7-3 few ASTRTSGSDEQY
TRBJ2-7 TRBV18 . ASSPNGQAREQY